Listed here are 10 T cell receptor beta chains from one sample, sequenced in a study of cytomegalovirus exposure and HLA in healthy donors. Assay used: immunoSEQ multiplex PCR; TCRdb lists only in-frame clones, some missing. Of some 170,000 clones in the sample, less than 90% were seen once. The specimen sequenced was PBMCs. These receptors were obtained from a man between 25 and 39 years old in good health and CMV-seropositive.

This clone was seen many times. This sequence joins TRBV28 and TRBJ1-5; 7 bases are shared with TRBD1. The V segment lost 6 bases and the J segment 2 bases; nucleotides outside the gene matches: 10. The CDR3 is made up of 16 amino acids. From germline, CDR1 is MDHEN and CDR2 SYDVKM. CDR3: CASSRTRQGGNQPQHF. Written as DNA, the CDR3 is TGTGCCAGCAGCCGAACCAGACAGGGCGGCAATCAGCCCCAGCATTTT.

J is TRBJ1-4 and V is TRBV4-1, with 8 positions matching TRBD1. Germline V gene lookup returns CDR1 MGHRA and CDR2 YSYEKL. CDR3 size: 15 residues. With 0 bases clipped from V and 7 bases from J, the junction kept 4 bases outside the gene matches. The CDR3 loop reads CASSQEQGAGEKLFF. In DNA, the CDR3 is TGCGCCAGCAGCCAAGAGCAGGGGGCGGGTGAAAAACTGTTTTTT.

Many counts were recorded for this clone. The V call is TRBV25-1, the J call TRBJ2-7; 7 bases agree with TRBD1. J gave up 7 bases and V 8 bases, and 8 bases lay outside the gene matches. The CDR3 is made up of 12 amino acids. Germline values: CDR1 MGHDK, CDR2 SYGVNS. Here the CDR3 reads CASRQSRGEQYF. In DNA, the CDR3 is TGTGCCAGCCGGCAGTCCAGGGGGGAGCAGTACTTC.

In the case of this clone: Germline is not matched at one junction end, which may reflect a read error. The chain links TRBV28 to TRBJ2-1; no reliable D call. The CDR3 has 10 residues. Germline V CDR1 and CDR2: MDHEN, SYDVKM. The CDR3: CACSRSEQFF. Here the CDR3 DNA reads TGTGCCTGCAGTCGGAGTGAGCAGTTCTTC.

The chain couples TRBV28 to TRBJ1-4; TRBD1 is a possible D gene (5 bases). The V end lost 8 bases, the J end lost 8 bases, and 18 bases lay between the germline ends. The CDR3 spans 14 residues. Germline V CDR1 and CDR2: MDHEN, SYDVKM. CDR3 protein: CASARATDNEKLFF. The CDR3 nucleotides read TGTGCCAGCGCCAGGGCGACCGACAACGAAAAACTGTTTTTT.

The rearrangement links TRBV6-5 to TRBJ2-3; 9 bases agree with TRBD1. The CDR3 runs 15 residues. From germline, CDR1 is MNHEY and CDR2 SVGAGI. Germline trimming cut 6 bases from V and 3 bases from J; bases unmatched to any gene: 7. The CDR3 sequence: CASSLGQGETDTQYF. The CDR3 region has the DNA TGTGCCAGCAGCTTGGGACAGGGCGAGACAGATACGCAGTATTTT.

Only a few counts were recorded for this clone. The V gene is TRBV30, the J gene TRBJ1-2, with D perhaps TRBD1 (6 bases). This CDR3 is 13 amino acids long. Per the germline V gene, CDR1 is GTSNPN and CDR2 is SVGIG (reference sequence). Trimming took off 5 bases at V and 8 bases at J, with 18 bases between the two ends. CDR3 sequence (DNA): TGTGCCTGGCTGGGGGCAGGGCTGTCGGGCTACACCTTC. This gives the protein CAWLGAGLSGYTF.

V gene TRBV9 combines with J gene TRBJ2-2; possibly TRBD2 for D (7 bases). The V gene's germline CDR1 is SGDLS and CDR2 YYNGEE. V dropped 3 bases and J dropped 8 bases, with 32 bases sitting between them. This CDR3 contains 20 residues. The CDR3 spells CASSASGKGRIPRGAGELFF. The CDR3 region has the DNA TGTGCCAGCAGCGCGAGCGGGAAGGGCCGTATCCCCAGGGGTGCTGGGGAGCTGTTTTTT.

This clone was detected only a few times. The chain recombines TRBV5-6 with TRBJ1-6; a weak D match, TRBD1 (6 bases). CDR1 and CDR2 from the germline V gene are SGHDT and YYEEEE. V was cut by 6 bases and J by 10 bases, with 17 bases left in between. CDR3 length: 14 residues. This CDR3 is CASNIGGHGSPLHF. CDR3 DNA sequence: TGTGCCAGCAACATCGGGGGGCATGGCTCACCCCTCCACTTT.

V is TRBV6-5 and J is TRBJ2-5; D ambiguous. This CDR3 comprises 14 residues. From germline, CDR1 is MNHEY and CDR2 SVGAGI. Trimming cost V 7 bases and J 7 bases, with 19 bases left between them. The CDR3 loop reads CASTQSAAETTQYF. The CDR3 nucleotides read TGTGCCAGCACCCAGTCGGCGGCCGAGACGACCCAGTACTTC.